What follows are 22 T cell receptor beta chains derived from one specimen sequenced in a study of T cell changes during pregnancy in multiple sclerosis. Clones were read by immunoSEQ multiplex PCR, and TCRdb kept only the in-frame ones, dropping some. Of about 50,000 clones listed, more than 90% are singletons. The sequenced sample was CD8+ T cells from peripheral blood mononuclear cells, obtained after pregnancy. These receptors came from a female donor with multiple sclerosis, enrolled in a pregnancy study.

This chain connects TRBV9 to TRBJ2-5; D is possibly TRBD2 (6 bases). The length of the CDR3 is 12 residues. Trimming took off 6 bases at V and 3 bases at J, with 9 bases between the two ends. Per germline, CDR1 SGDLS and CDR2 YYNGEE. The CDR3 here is CASNSGEETQYF. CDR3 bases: TGTGCCAGCAATTCGGGGGAAGAGACCCAGTACTTC.

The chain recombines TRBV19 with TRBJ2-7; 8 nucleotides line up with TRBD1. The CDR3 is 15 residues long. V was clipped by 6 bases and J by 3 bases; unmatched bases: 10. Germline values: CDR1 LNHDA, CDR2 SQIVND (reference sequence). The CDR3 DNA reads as TGTGCCAGTAGCTGGACAGGGAGGAGGGACTACGAGCAGTACTTC. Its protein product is CASSWTGRRDYEQYF.

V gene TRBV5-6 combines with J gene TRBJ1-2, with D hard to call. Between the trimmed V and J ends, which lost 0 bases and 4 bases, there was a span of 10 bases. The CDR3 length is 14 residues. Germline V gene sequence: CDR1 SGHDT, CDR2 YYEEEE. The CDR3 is CASSLGVGLYGYTF. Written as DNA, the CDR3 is TGTGCCAGCAGCTTGGGGGTCGGACTCTATGGCTACACCTTC.

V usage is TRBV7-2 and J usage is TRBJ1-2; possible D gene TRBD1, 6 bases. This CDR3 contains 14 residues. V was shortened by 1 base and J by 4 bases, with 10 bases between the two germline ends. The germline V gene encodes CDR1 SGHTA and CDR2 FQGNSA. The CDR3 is CASSLGGGLYGYTF. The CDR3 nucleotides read TGTGCCAGCAGCTTAGGTGGGGGCCTCTATGGCTACACCTTC.

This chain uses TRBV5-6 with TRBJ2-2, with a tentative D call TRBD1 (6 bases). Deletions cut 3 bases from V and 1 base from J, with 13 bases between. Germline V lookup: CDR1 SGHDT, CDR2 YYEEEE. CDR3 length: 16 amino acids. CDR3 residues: CASSSNRELNTGELFF. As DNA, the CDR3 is TGTGCCAGCAGCTCCAACAGGGAACTGAACACCGGGGAGCTGTTTTTT.

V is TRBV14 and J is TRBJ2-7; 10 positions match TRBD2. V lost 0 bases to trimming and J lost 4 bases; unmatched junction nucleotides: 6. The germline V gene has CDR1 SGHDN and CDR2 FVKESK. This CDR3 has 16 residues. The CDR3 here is CASSQDHLAGEYEQYF. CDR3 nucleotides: TGTGCCAGCAGCCAAGATCACCTAGCGGGAGAATACGAGCAGTACTTC. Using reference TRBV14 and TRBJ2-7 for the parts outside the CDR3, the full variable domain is EAGVTQFPSHSVIEKGQTVTLRCDPISGHDNLYWYRRVMGKEIKFLLHFVKESKQDESGMPNNRFLAERTGGTYSTLKVQPAELEDSGVYFCASSQDHLAGEYEQYFGPGTRLTVT.

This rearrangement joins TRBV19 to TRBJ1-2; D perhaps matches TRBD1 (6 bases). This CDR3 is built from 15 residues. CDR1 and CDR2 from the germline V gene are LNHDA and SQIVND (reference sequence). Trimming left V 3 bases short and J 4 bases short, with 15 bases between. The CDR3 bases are TGTGCCAGTAGTATCTCACAGGGCCCCCTCTATGGCTACACCTTC. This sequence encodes CASSISQGPLYGYTF.

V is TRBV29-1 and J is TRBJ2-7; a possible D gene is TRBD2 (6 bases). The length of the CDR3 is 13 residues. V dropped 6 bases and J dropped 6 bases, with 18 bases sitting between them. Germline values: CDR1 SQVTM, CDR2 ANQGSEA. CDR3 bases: TGCAGCGTGGAAACCGGGACTGTTTTCGAGCAGTACTTC. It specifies CSVETGTVFEQYF.

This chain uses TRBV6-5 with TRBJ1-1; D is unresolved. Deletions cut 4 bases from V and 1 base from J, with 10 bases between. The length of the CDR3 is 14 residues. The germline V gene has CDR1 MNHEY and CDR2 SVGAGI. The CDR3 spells CASSWAEGNTEAFF. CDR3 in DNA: TGTGCCAGCAGTTGGGCCGAGGGGAACACTGAAGCTTTCTTT.

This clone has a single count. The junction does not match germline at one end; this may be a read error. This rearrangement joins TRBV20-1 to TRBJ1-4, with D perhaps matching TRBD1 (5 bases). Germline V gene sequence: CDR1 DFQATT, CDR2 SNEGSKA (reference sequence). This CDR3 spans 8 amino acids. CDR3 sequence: CSARGGSF. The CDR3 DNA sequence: TGCAGTGCTAGGGGGGGAAGTTTT.

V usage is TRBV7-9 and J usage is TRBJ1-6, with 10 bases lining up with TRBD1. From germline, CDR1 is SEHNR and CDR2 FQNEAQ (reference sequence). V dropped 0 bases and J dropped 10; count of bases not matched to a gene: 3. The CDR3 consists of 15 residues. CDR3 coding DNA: TGTGCCAGCAGCTTAGCGGGACAGGGGCGATCACCCCTCCACTTT. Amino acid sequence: CASSLAGQGRSPLHF.

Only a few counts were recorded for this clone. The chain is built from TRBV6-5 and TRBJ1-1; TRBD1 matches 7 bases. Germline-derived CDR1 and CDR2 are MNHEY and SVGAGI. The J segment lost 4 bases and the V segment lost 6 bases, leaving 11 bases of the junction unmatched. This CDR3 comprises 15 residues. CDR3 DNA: TGTGCCAGCAGCAGCCTTAAGGGACAGATCACTGAAGCTTTCTTT. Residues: CASSSLKGQITEAFF.

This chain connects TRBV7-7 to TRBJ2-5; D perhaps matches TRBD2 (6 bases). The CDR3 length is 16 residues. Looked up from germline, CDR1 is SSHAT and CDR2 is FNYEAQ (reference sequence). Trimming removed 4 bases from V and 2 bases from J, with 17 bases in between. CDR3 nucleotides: TGTGCCAGCAGCTCAGAAAGAGATAGCGGACAAGAGACCCAGTACTTC. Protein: CASSSERDSGQETQYF.

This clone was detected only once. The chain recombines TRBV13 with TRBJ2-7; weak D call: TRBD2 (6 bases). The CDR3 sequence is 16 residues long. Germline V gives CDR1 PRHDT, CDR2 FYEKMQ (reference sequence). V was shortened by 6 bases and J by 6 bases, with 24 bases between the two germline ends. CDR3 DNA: TGTGCCAGCAGTTCCGCGGGCCATTCTCTCGGGGGCGAGCAGTACTTC. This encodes CASSSAGHSLGGEQYF.

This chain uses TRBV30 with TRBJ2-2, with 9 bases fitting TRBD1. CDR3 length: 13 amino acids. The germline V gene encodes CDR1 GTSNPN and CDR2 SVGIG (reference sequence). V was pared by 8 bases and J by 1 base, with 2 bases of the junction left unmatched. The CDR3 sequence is CARQGVNTGELFF. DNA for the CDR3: TGTGCCCGACAGGGGGTGAACACCGGGGAGCTGTTTTTT.

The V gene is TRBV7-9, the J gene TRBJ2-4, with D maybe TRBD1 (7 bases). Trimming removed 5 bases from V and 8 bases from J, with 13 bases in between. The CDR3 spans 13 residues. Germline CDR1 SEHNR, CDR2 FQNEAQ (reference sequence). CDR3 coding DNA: TGTGCCAGCAGCGGAGGGGGCGAGGACATTCAGTACTTC. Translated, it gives CASSGGGEDIQYF.

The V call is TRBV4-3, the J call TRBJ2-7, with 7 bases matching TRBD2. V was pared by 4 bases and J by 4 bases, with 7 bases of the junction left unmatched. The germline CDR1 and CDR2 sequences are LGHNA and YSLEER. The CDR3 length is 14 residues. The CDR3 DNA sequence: TGCGCCAGCAGCCCCGGGACTATTGAGTACGAGCAGTACTTC. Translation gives CASSPGTIEYEQYF.

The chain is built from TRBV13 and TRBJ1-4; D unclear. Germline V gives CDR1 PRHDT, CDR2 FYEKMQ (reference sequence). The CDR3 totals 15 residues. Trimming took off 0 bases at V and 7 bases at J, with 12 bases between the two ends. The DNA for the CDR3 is TGTGCCAGCAGCTTAGGGTCCGGGAAGGGTGAAAAACTGTTTTTT. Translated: CASSLGSGKGEKLFF.

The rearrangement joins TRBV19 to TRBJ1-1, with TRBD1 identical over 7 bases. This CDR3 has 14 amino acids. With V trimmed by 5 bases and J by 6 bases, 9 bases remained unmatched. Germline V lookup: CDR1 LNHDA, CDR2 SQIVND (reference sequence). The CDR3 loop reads CASSVGTAIPEAFF. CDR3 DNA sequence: TGTGCCAGTAGTGTCGGGACAGCCATCCCTGAAGCTTTCTTT. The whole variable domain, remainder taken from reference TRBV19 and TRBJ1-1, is DGGITQSPKYLFRKEGQNVTLSCEQNLNHDAMYWYRQDPGQGLRLIYYSQIVNDFQKGDIAEGYSVSREKKESFPLTVTSAQKNPTAFYLCASSVGTAIPEAFFGQGTRLTVV.

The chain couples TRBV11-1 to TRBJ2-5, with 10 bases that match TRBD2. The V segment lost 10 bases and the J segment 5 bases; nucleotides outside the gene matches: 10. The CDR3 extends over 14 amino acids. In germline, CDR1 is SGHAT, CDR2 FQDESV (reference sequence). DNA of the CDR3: TGTGCCACACGAGCGGGGGGGCCGAGGGAGACCCAGTACTTC. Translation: CATRAGGPRETQYF.

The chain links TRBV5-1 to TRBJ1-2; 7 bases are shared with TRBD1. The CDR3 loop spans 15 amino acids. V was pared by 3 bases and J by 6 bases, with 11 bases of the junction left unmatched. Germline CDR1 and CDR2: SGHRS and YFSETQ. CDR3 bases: TGCGCCAGCAGCTGGACGAATACAGGGGCGAATGGCTACACCTTC. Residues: CASSWTNTGANGYTF.

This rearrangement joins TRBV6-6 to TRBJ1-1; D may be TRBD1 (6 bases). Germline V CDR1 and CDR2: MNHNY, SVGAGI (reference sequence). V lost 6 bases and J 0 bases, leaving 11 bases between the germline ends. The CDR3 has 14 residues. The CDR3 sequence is CASRPTGLNTEAFF. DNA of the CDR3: TGTGCCAGCAGACCGACAGGTCTGAACACTGAAGCTTTCTTT.